These T cell receptor beta chains were read from a single sample in a study of blood T cell repertoires in COVID-19. Method: immunoSEQ multiplex PCR; TCRdb's copy keeps in-frame clones and lacks some. Counted here are just under 65,000 clones, 80% to 90% occurring once; the ten biggest clones make up around 1.2%. Material for sequencing was peripheral blood. These receptors were taken from a man aged 40-50 years with acute or convalescent COVID-19. Each CDR3 is given with its conserved first and last residue. The order of the fields is J gene, clone size, D gene, V gene, CDR3 DNA, CDR3 protein. A D gene is named only where the DNA matches it firmly. Clone size is given for some rows only: seen once, a few or many times, or a class if the clone is expanded.

J: TRBJ1-5
size: .
D: .
V: TRBV6-5
DNA: TGTGCCAGCACTTGGACTGCTGATAGCAATCAGCCCCAGCATTTT
CDR3: CASTWTADSNQPQHF

J: TRBJ2-1
size: .
D: .
V: TRBV12-3/TRBV12-4
DNA: TGTGCCAGCAGTTTAAGGACACACAATGAGCAGTTCTTC
CDR3: CASSLRTHNEQFF

J: TRBJ1-4
size: .
D: .
V: TRBV2
DNA: TGTGCCAGCAGTTTACAGGCCGCCAATGAAAAACTGTTTTTT
CDR3: CASSLQAANEKLFF

J: TRBJ2-5
size: .
D: .
V: TRBV24-1
DNA: TGTGCCACCAGTGGGGGAGCTCTCCAAGAGACCCAGTACTTC
CDR3: CATSGGALQETQYF

J: TRBJ1-2
size: few
D: TRBD1
V: TRBV18
DNA: TGTGCCAGCTCACCCGGGGGACAGGGACGAGGCTATGGCTACACCTTC
CDR3: CASSPGGQGRGYGYTF

J: TRBJ1-4
size: once
D: .
V: TRBV5-1
DNA: TGCGCCAGCAGCCGTGCACCGCCGGATGAAAAACTGTTTTTT
CDR3: CASSRAPPDEKLFF

J: TRBJ2-7
size: few
D: TRBD1
V: TRBV5-4
DNA: TGTGCCAGCAGCGCCGGGACAGGGGCGTACGAGCAGTACTTC
CDR3: CASSAGTGAYEQYF

J: TRBJ1-1
size: .
D: .
V: TRBV5-1
DNA: TGCGCCAGCAGCTTGTCCTCTGGGCTCGGGGGATTTGAAGCTTTCTTT
CDR3: CASSLSSGLGGFEAFF

J: TRBJ2-2
size: .
D: TRBD1
V: TRBV14
DNA: TGTGCCAGCAGCCAAGGACAGGGAAGAGGAGCCGGGGAGCTGTTTTTT
CDR3: CASSQGQGRGAGELFF

J: TRBJ1-1
size: .
D: .
V: TRBV29-1
DNA: TGCAGCGTTGATTGGGGCATTTACACTGAAGCTTTCTTT
CDR3: CSVDWGIYTEAFF

J: TRBJ1-1
size: .
D: TRBD1
V: TRBV30
DNA: TGTGCCTGGAGTCCCGGGACAGGAATGAACACTGAAGCTTTCTTT
CDR3: CAWSPGTGMNTEAFF

J: TRBJ2-7
size: .
D: .
V: TRBV7-2
DNA: TGTGCCAGCAGCTTAGCTCTGGGACGGACAGACGAGCAGTACTTC
CDR3: CASSLALGRTDEQYF

J: TRBJ1-3
size: .
D: .
V: TRBV9
DNA: TGTGCCAGCAGCGTAGCTGCGCTTGCCTCTGGAAACACCATATATTTT
CDR3: CASSVAALASGNTIYF

J: TRBJ2-7
size: once
D: .
V: TRBV27
DNA: TGTGCCAGCAGTTTTTCCGGGGGCTCCTACGAGCAGTACTTC
CDR3: CASSFSGGSYEQYF

J: TRBJ2-1
size: .
D: TRBD2
V: TRBV11-3
DNA: TGTGCCAGCAGGCTCAAGACTAGCCGGCCTGTCAATGAGCAGTTCTTC
CDR3: CASRLKTSRPVNEQFF

J: TRBJ1-2
size: .
D: .
V: TRBV2
DNA: TGTGCCAGCAGTGGGTTTCGGTCCGGACAGTCCTCTTATGGCTACACCTTC
CDR3: CASSGFRSGQSSYGYTF

J: TRBJ1-3
size: once
D: .
V: TRBV5-1
DNA: TGCGCCAGCAGCAACCAGGGTCCTGGCTCTGGAAACACCATATATTTT
CDR3: CASSNQGPGSGNTIYF

J: TRBJ1-5
size: .
D: TRBD1
V: TRBV7-8
DNA: TGTGCCAGCAGCTTCGCGAGGGACAGAAATAGCAATCAGCCCCAGCATTTT
CDR3: CASSFARDRNSNQPQHF

J: TRBJ2-7
size: .
D: TRBD2
V: TRBV7-6
DNA: TGTGCCAGCAGCTCGCAAGCGGGGGGCCTCTCCTACGAGCAGTACTTC
CDR3: CASSSQAGGLSYEQYF

J: TRBJ2-1
size: few
D: TRBD1
V: TRBV7-9
DNA: TGTGCCAGCAGAACAGGGGGTTTGGTTCGCAATGAGCAGTTCTTC
CDR3: CASRTGGLVRNEQFF

J: TRBJ1-1
size: few
D: TRBD1
V: TRBV3-1/TRBV3-2
DNA: TGTGCCAGCAGCACGGGACAGGGGCGAGTAACTGAAGCTTTCTTT
CDR3: CASSTGQGRVTEAFF

J: TRBJ1-1
size: .
D: .
V: TRBV11-3
DNA: TGTGCCAGCAGCTTTTCGGCGATGAGGACTGAAGCTTTCTTT
CDR3: CASSFSAMRTEAFF